The following is a TCR beta chain sequence with its context. One entry per CDR3 protein, called by TCRdb with MiXCR from the 5' RACE reads. Among 1.5 million to 2 million distinct CDR3 sequences listed, about 30% were seen once. This record belongs to a study of identical twins. The TCR comes from a newborn girl in good health. Sequencing used cord blood.

For the CDR3, the DNA is TGCAGTGCTACAGGGGAAGGCAATCAGCCCCAGCATTTT. Its translation: CSATGEGNQPQHF. The V gene is TRBV20-1, the J gene TRBJ1-5; perhaps TRBD1 as D (6 bases). Trimming removed 4 bases from V and 2 bases from J, with 9 bases in between. The germline gives CDR1 DFQATT, CDR2 SNEGSKA (reference sequence). The CDR3 is 13 amino acids.